Below, 14 T cell receptor beta chains from the same sample are listed, as sequenced in a study of beta chain features in type 1 diabetes. What was sequenced were expressed TCRB transcripts, since all of the isolated RNA had been reverse transcribed. Here immunoSEQ multiplex PCR was the method, and the copy in TCRdb shows in-frame clones only, minus some. The sample includes 600,000 or so clones, 9.5% to 15% seen only once; the top ten take approximately 0.11%. Notes on the study in general: Patients with Type 1 diabetes showed moderately but significantly shorter TCRB CDR3s in all four CD4+ subsets.

The antigens for these receptors are not known. Sample: naive CD4+ T cells from blood. Every receptor here comes from a young man with type 1 diabetes.

The chain uses TRBV6-6 and TRBJ2-3; no reliable D call. The CDR3 runs to 13 residues. Per germline, CDR1 MNHNY and CDR2 SVGAGI (reference sequence). With 6 bases removed from V and 1 base from J, the gap between germline ends came to 8 bases. CDR3 coding DNA: TGTGCCAGCAGCCCTTCCGGCACAGATACGCAGTATTTT. Amino acids: CASSPSGTDTQYF.

Remarks on this clone: Other DNA sequences in this specimen translate into the identical CDR3. The chain recombines TRBV6-5 with TRBJ1-2; 9 positions match TRBD1. J gave up 2 bases and V 2 bases, and 0 bases lay outside the gene matches. The CDR3 loop spans 14 amino acids. CDR1 is MNHEY, CDR2 SVGAGI, per germline. The CDR3 region is CASSYDRGNYGYTF. CDR3 coding DNA: TGTGCCAGCAGTTACGACAGGGGGAACTATGGCTACACCTTC.

This clone was seen more than once but under ten times. The rearrangement joins TRBV4-2 to TRBJ2-1; D is possibly TRBD2 (6 bases). V lost 7 bases and J lost 6, with 22 bases in between. CDR3 length: 16 residues. Per the germline V gene, CDR1 is LGHNA and CDR2 is YNFKEQ. The DNA of the CDR3 is TGTGCCAGCAACCCCCTAGGTAGGGCGGGATTCAATGAGCAGTTCTTC. Encoded protein: CASNPLGRAGFNEQFF.

This chain uses TRBV19 with TRBJ2-1; D gene unclear. Trimming cost V 4 bases and J 0 bases, with 10 bases left between them. This CDR3 has 15 residues. CDR1 is LNHDA, CDR2 SQIVND, per germline (reference sequence). The chain's CDR3 is CASSRVASSYNEQFF. The CDR3 nucleotides are TGTGCCAGTAGTAGGGTCGCGAGCTCCTACAATGAGCAGTTCTTC.

This clone has a handful of counts. The chain recombines TRBV28 with TRBJ1-2, with D possibly being TRBD1 (5 bases). CDR3 size: 13 residues. V lost 6 bases and J 4 bases, leaving 12 bases between the germline ends. Germline CDR1 and CDR2: MDHEN and SYDVKM. Written as DNA, the CDR3 is TGTGCCAGCAGCGAGGGACTCGGCTATGGCTACACCTTC. Its translation is CASSEGLGYGYTF.

This chain links TRBV7-2 with TRBJ1-4, with 9 bases that match TRBD1. Germline CDR1 reads SGHTA; CDR2 reads FQGNSA. This CDR3 is built from 15 residues. V lost 3 bases, J lost 8 bases, and 7 bases stayed unmatched. The CDR3 DNA follows: TGTGCCAGCAGCTTGACAGGGGGGTTTTTGGAAAAACTGTTTTTT. This codes for CASSLTGGFLEKLFF.

The chain has TRBV7-2 and TRBJ2-1; 8 nucleotides agree with TRBD1. Unmatched junction bases numbered 2, after V lost 1 base and J lost 9 bases. The CDR3 is 13 amino acids. CDR1 SGHTA and CDR2 FQGNSA come from the germline V gene. This CDR3 reads CASSLGTGREQFF. DNA of the CDR3: TGTGCCAGCAGCTTAGGGACAGGGCGTGAGCAGTTCTTC.

This clone was detected a few times. This chain connects TRBV6-6 to TRBJ1-3; 10 positions agree with TRBD1. V shed 1 base, J shed 3 bases, and the junction held 3 bases outside the gene matches. The CDR3 has 16 residues. Per the germline V gene, CDR1 is MNHNY and CDR2 is SVGAGI (reference sequence). The CDR3, as DNA: TGTGCCAGCAGTTACTGGGGGACAGGGGTTGGAAACACCATATATTTT. This translates into CASSYWGTGVGNTIYF.

This clone was found a few times. This sequence joins TRBV19 and TRBJ1-5, with 8 bases fitting TRBD1. CDR3 size: 17 residues. Germline trimming cut 3 bases from V and 4 bases from J; bases unmatched to any gene: 11. Germline CDR1 is LNHDA and CDR2 is SQIVND (reference sequence). CDR3 loop: CASSMTRGRLANQPQHF. The CDR3 DNA follows: TGTGCCAGTAGTATGACCAGGGGGCGCCTCGCAAATCAGCCCCAGCATTTT.

In this sample, this clone turned up a few times. V is TRBV18 and J is TRBJ2-1; TRBD1 is a possible D gene (6 bases). There are 14 residues in the CDR3. Germline V gives CDR1 KGHSH, CDR2 LQKENI. The ends were cut back, 3 bases at V and 6 bases at J, with 12 bases in the middle. The CDR3 nucleotides are TGTGCCAGCTCACCCCCCGCAGGGGTCAATGAGCAGTTCTTC. It encodes CASSPPAGVNEQFF.

This rearrangement joins TRBV4-2 to TRBJ1-5; D may be TRBD1 (6 bases). This CDR3 is 18 amino acids long. Deletions cut 4 bases from V and 8 bases from J, with 27 bases between. Germline V gene lookup returns CDR1 LGHNA and CDR2 YNFKEQ. The CDR3 protein is CASSRDPGARLLIEPQHF. The CDR3 coding sequence is TGTGCCAGCAGCCGAGACCCGGGGGCGAGACTCCTAATAGAGCCCCAGCATTTT.

The V and J genes are TRBV15 and TRBJ2-1, with TRBD2 matching 8 bases. The CDR3 extends over 16 amino acids. The V gene end was trimmed by 3 bases and the J gene end by 5 bases; junction bases not matched to a gene: 9. Germline CDR1 is LNHNV and CDR2 is YYDKDF (reference sequence). DNA of the CDR3: TGTGCCACCAGCAGCCCCCGGGGGGGGCCGAACAATGAGCAGTTCTTC. Protein sequence: CATSSPRGGPNNEQFF. Variable domain in full (rest from reference TRBV15 and TRBJ2-1): DAMVIQNPRYQVTQFGKPVTLSCSQTLNHNVMYWYQQKSSQAPKLLFHYYDKDFNNEADTPDNFQSRRPNTSFCFLDIRSPGLGDTAMYLCATSSPRGGPNNEQFFGPGTRLTVL.

The table lists this clone with a few counts. The chain recombines TRBV29-1 with TRBJ2-5; 7 bases are shared with TRBD1. CDR3 length: 15 residues. CDR1 is SQVTM, CDR2 ANQGSEA, per germline. V was clipped by 4 bases and J by 4 bases; unmatched bases: 12. CDR3 in DNA: TGCAGCGTTGGAAGGGACAGTCTTAGGGGAGAGACCCAGTACTTC. This gives the protein CSVGRDSLRGETQYF.

This clone was observed a few times. The chain joins TRBV6-1 to TRBJ1-2, with 11 nucleotides matching TRBD1. V lost 8 bases to trimming and J lost 4 bases; unmatched junction nucleotides: 6. CDR1 MNHNS and CDR2 SASEGT come from the germline V gene. CDR3 size: 14 residues. The CDR3 sequence: CASGWTGGGYGYTF. The CDR3 nucleotides read TGTGCCAGCGGATGGACAGGGGGCGGCTATGGCTACACCTTC.